A selection of T cell receptor beta chains follows, all from one sample in a study of blood T cell repertoires in COVID-19. TCRdb's copy holds only in-frame clones and misses some; the assay was immunoSEQ multiplex PCR. The sample has roughly 250,000 clones; 80% to 90% are singletons. Sequenced: peripheral blood. The receptors originated from a woman in her forties with acute or convalescent COVID-19. Each CDR3 is given with its conserved first and last residue. Each record gives: CDR3 protein, CDR3 DNA, D gene, V gene, clone size, J gene. D genes are given only for firm matches. Only some rows state a clone size, as once, few, many or a class for expanded clones.

CASSSNGQFTYNEQFF TGTGCCAGCAGCTCGAACGGACAGTTTACGTACAATGAGCAGTTCTTC . TRBV11-2 once TRBJ2-1
CATSRGISGGYNEQFF TGTGCCACCAGCAGAGGAATTAGCGGGGGGTACAATGAGCAGTTCTTC TRBD2 TRBV15 once TRBJ2-1
CASSEGAGGYTF TGTGCCAGCAGTGAGGGAGCGGGAGGCTACACCTTC . TRBV2 . TRBJ1-2
CASSVLGSGANVLTF TGTGCCAGCAGTGTACTAGGGTCTGGGGCCAACGTCCTGACTTTC . TRBV2 . TRBJ2-6
CASSQDRSLPYTDTQYF TGCGCCAGCAGCCAAGATCGGTCGCTACCTTACACAGATACGCAGTATTTT . TRBV4-1 . TRBJ2-3
CAISDLDRYYGYTF TGTGCCATCAGTGATTTAGACAGGTACTATGGCTACACCTTC . TRBV10-3 . TRBJ1-2
CASSTTGQSLAKNIQYF TGTGCCAGCAGCACCACCGGACAGTCACTAGCCAAAAACATTCAGTACTTC . TRBV7-2 . TRBJ2-4
CASAGEGNDYGYTF TGCGCCAGCGCAGGGGAGGGGAATGACTATGGCTACACCTTC . TRBV10-2 . TRBJ1-2
CASRTGGGGTEAFF TGTGCCAGCAGAACAGGGGGAGGAGGAACTGAAGCTTTCTTT TRBD1 TRBV6-5 once TRBJ1-1
CASSYPNSPLHF TGTGCCAGCAGTTACCCGAATTCACCCCTCCACTTT . TRBV6-5 . TRBJ1-6
CATSEGFNYGYTF TGTGCCACCAGTGAGGGCTTTAACTATGGCTACACCTTC . TRBV24-1 . TRBJ1-2
CATSGRDWSSGANVLTF TGTGCCACCAGTGGCCGGGACTGGAGCTCTGGGGCCAACGTCCTGACTTTC . TRBV24-1 . TRBJ2-6
CASSPRPVGGGPSDTQYF TGTGCCAGCAGTCCACGGCCCGTAGGGGGGGGGCCCTCAGATACGCAGTATTTT . TRBV6-2/TRBV6-3 . TRBJ2-3
CASNGGHRQGTQYF TGTGCCAGTAATGGGGGCCACAGACAAGGTACGCAGTATTTT . TRBV19 . TRBJ2-3
CSAKRGTENTEAFF TGCAGCGCTAAACGCGGGACAGAGAACACTGAAGCTTTCTTT TRBD1 TRBV29-1 . TRBJ1-1
CASSYTGEYQPQHF TGTGCCAGCAGTTATACAGGAGAGTATCAGCCCCAGCATTTT . TRBV6-5 . TRBJ1-5
CASSPPPGLGGLRSYGYTF TGTGCCAGCAGCCCGCCCCCGGGGTTAGGGGGTCTCAGGAGCTATGGCTACACCTTC . TRBV3-1/TRBV3-2 . TRBJ1-2
CASSEAGQYLELFF TGTGCCAGCAGTGAAGCGGGCCAGTATCTCGAACTGTTTTTT . TRBV6-1 . TRBJ1-4
CASSLGLAGGHQETQYF TGCGCCAGCAGCTTGGGGCTAGCGGGGGGGCATCAAGAGACCCAGTACTTC TRBD2 TRBV5-1 . TRBJ2-5
CASSLQGRGYTEAFF TGTGCCAGCAGCCTCCAGGGGAGGGGGTACACTGAAGCTTTCTTT . TRBV4-2 . TRBJ1-1
CSGPGQGGNEQFF TGCAGCGGTCCGGGACAGGGAGGAAATGAGCAGTTCTTC TRBD1 TRBV29-1 . TRBJ2-1
CASSQYTLSNTEAFF TGTGCCAGCAGCCAATATACCCTCAGTAACACTGAAGCTTTCTTT . TRBV14 . TRBJ1-1
CAISAPTTGLNYGYTF TGTGCCATCAGTGCCCCCACGACAGGGTTGAACTATGGCTACACCTTC TRBD1 TRBV10-3 . TRBJ1-2
CASRAQGVLEAFF TGTGCCAGCCGGGCCCAAGGGGTGCTTGAAGCTTTCTTT . TRBV5-4 . TRBJ1-1
CATRQVPHSNQPQHF TGTGCCACAAGACAGGTTCCACATAGCAATCAGCCCCAGCATTTT . TRBV19 . TRBJ1-5
CASSQDHGGDAGNTIYF TGTGCCAGCAGCCAAGATCACGGAGGGGATGCTGGAAACACCATATATTTT . TRBV4-2 . TRBJ1-3
CASSRGDSNNEKLFF TGTGCCAGCAGCCGTGGAGACAGCAATAATGAAAAACTGTTTTTT . TRBV11-2 . TRBJ1-4
CASSLHPMNTEAFF TGCGCCAGCAGCTTGCACCCTATGAACACTGAAGCTTTCTTT . TRBV5-1 . TRBJ1-1
CASSQGNPNTEAFF TGTGCCAGCAGTCAGGGGAATCCTAACACTGAAGCTTTCTTT . TRBV6-5 . TRBJ1-1
CASTSGRGENEQFF TGTGCCAGCACATCCGGGCGGGGGGAAAATGAGCAGTTCTTC TRBD2 TRBV13 . TRBJ2-1
CAWSRGRDNSPLHF TGTGCCTGGAGTCGAGGGAGGGACAATTCACCCCTCCACTTT . TRBV30 . TRBJ1-6
CASSPFGQRNTEAFF TGTGCCAGCAGCCCATTCGGACAAAGGAACACTGAAGCTTTCTTT . TRBV5-6 . TRBJ1-1
CASSLRVVETGDEKLFF TGTGCCAGCAGCCTCCGTGTGGTGGAGACAGGGGATGAAAAACTGTTTTTT TRBD1 TRBV4-2 . TRBJ1-4
CATSNIRGRENYGYTF TGTGCCACCAGCAATATAAGGGGCAGGGAAAACTATGGCTACACCTTC . TRBV15 . TRBJ1-2
CATSDRDRGYGYTF TGTGCCACCAGTGATAGGGACAGGGGCTATGGCTACACCTTC TRBD1 TRBV24-1 . TRBJ1-2
CASSQMNTEAFF TGTGCCAGCAGCCAAATGAACACTGAAGCTTTCTTT . TRBV5-4 . TRBJ1-1
CASSSPGGGDTQYF TGTGCCAGCAGTTCCCCCGGGGGAGGAGATACGCAGTATTTT . TRBV28 . TRBJ2-3
CASSISHSWGNTIYF TGTGCCAGTAGTATAAGCCACAGTTGGGGAAACACCATATATTTT . TRBV19 . TRBJ1-3
CASSDPRKRTNEKLFF TGCGCCAGCAGTGACCCACGGAAGCGCACTAATGAAAAACTGTTTTTT . TRBV10-2 . TRBJ1-4
CASSPRVTGNTIYF TGTGCCAGCAGCCCACGGGTCACTGGAAACACCATATATTTT . TRBV9 . TRBJ1-3
CASSLVSGTGGGRDTEAFF TGTGCCAGCAGCTTAGTGAGTGGGACAGGGGGCGGCAGGGACACTGAAGCTTTCTTT TRBD1 TRBV7-2 . TRBJ1-1
CASSRNRDRNTEAFF TGCGCCAGCAGCCGAAACCGGGACAGGAACACTGAAGCTTTCTTT TRBD1 TRBV5-1 . TRBJ1-1
CASSPASRFAEAFF TGTGCCAGCAGCCCGGCCTCTCGATTTGCTGAAGCTTTCTTT . TRBV6-2/TRBV6-3 . TRBJ1-1